The 21 T cell receptor beta chains below were found in one sample sequenced in a study of metastatic and nonmetastatic thyroid tumors. All patients were treatment-naive before thyroid surgery. TCRdb re-called clones from the PCR reads using MiXCR. Of about 26,000 clones in the sample, 15% were seen once. Sample: blood. The receptors here all came from a female donor with papillary thyroid cancer or a benign thyroid nodule (not recorded which). Some clones in this sample may be carry-over from other donors' samples.

Notes on this clone: Germline is not matched at one junction end, which may reflect a read error. The chain has TRBV6-1 and TRBJ1-5; TRBD1 is a possible D gene (6 bases). The CDR3 extends over 14 amino acids. Germline V gives CDR1 MNHNS, CDR2 SASEGT. CDR3 in amino acids: CATGTGLAGQHQHF. CDR3 in DNA: TGTGCCACTGGTACAGGGCTCGCTGGACAGCACCAGCATTTT.

This chain uses TRBV18 with TRBJ2-1; possible D gene TRBD2, 6 bases. V lost 0 bases, J lost 0 bases, and 15 bases lay in between. The V gene's germline CDR1 is KGHSH and CDR2 LQKENI. The CDR3 consists of 18 residues. CDR3 in DNA: TGTGCCAGCTCACCACCCTTAGGCGGGAAGAGCTCCTACAATGAGCAGTTCTTC. Its translation is CASSPPLGGKSSYNEQFF.

This clone was observed a few times. The gene calls are TRBV6-1 and TRBJ1-1; D gene unclear. CDR1 MNHNS and CDR2 SASEGT come from the germline V gene. This CDR3 is 14 amino acids long. Trimming took off 10 bases at V and 4 bases at J, with 19 bases between the two ends. The CDR3 DNA reads TGTGCCATACTTGCGGCACTGGCGAGCACTGAAGCTTTCTTT. This sequence encodes CAILAALASTEAFF.

This clone was observed many times. The V call is TRBV15, the J call TRBJ2-1, with 12 bases lining up with TRBD2. This CDR3 is built from 15 residues. Trimming cost V 1 base and J 9 bases; bases outside gene matches: 4. Looked up from germline, CDR1 is LNHNV and CDR2 is YYDKDF (reference sequence). The CDR3 loop reads CATSRGGLAGTEQFF. DNA for the CDR3: TGTGCCACCAGCAGAGGAGGACTAGCGGGAACTGAGCAGTTCTTC.

The sample holds many counts of this clone. The CDR3 bases are TGCAGCGTTGAAATTTCGAGCTACGAGCAGTACTTC. The encoded protein is CSVEISSYEQYF. The chain carries TRBV29-1 and TRBJ2-7, with D uncertain. CDR1 and CDR2 (germline): SQVTM, ANQGSEA. Trimming took off 2 bases at V and 3 bases at J, with 8 bases between the two ends. This CDR3 has 12 amino acids.

Ten or more counts support this clone. A single base separates this from a much larger clone, so it may be a read error. V gene TRBV20-1 combines with J gene TRBJ2-1, with TRBD2 matching over 7 bases. V shed 5 bases, J shed 10 bases, and the junction held 14 bases outside the gene matches. The germline V gene has CDR1 DFQATT and CDR2 SNEGSKA (reference sequence). The CDR3 has 14 amino acids. CDR3: CSAGPDAGAGEQFF. In DNA form, the CDR3 reads TGCAGTGCTGGCCCTGACGCGGGAGCAGGGGAGCAGTTCTTC.

The table lists this clone with a few counts. A much larger clone sits a single nucleotide away, making a read error possible. Different DNA sequences within this sample yield the same CDR3. The chain links TRBV29-1 to TRBJ2-7; no definite D call. CDR1 SQVTM and CDR2 ANQGSEA come from the germline V gene. This CDR3 has 12 residues. V lost 1 base to trimming and J lost 3 bases, with 7 bases between them. The CDR3 DNA follows: TGCAGCGTTGAAGTTAGCAGCTACGAGCAGTACTTC. This translates into CSVEVSSYEQYF.

This clone was found many times. A much larger clone sits a single nucleotide away, making a read error possible. This rearrangement joins TRBV11-2 to TRBJ2-1, with 7 bases aligning to TRBD2. J gave up 8 bases and V 5 bases, and 3 bases lay outside the gene matches. CDR1 and CDR2 (germline): SGHAT, FQNNGV. This CDR3 contains 12 residues. CDR3 residues: CASSPGGYEQFF. CDR3 DNA sequence: TGTGCCAGCAGCCCCGGGGGGTATGAGCAGTTCTTC.

This clone showed up many times. The rearrangement uses TRBV10-1 and TRBJ2-3, with 10 nucleotides matching TRBD2. Trimming cost V 6 bases and J 3 bases; bases outside gene matches: 6. From germline, CDR1 is WNHNN and CDR2 SYGVQD (reference sequence). This CDR3 has 15 residues. CDR3 nucleotides: TGCGCCAGCAGCACTCTAGCGGGAGAGACAGATACGCAGTATTTT. Amino acids: CASSTLAGETDTQYF.

In this sample, this clone turned up many times. Being one base from a much bigger clone, this may be a read error. Additional DNA sequences in this sample encode the identical CDR3. The V gene is TRBV6-1, the J gene TRBJ1-1; weak D call: TRBD1 (5 bases). The V gene lost 5 bases and the J gene lost 0 bases, with 10 bases spanning the gap. This CDR3 region has 14 residues. Germline loops: CDR1 MNHNS, CDR2 SASEGT. The CDR3 DNA sequence: TGTGCCAGCAGTCAGACAGTCATGAACACTGAAGCTTTCTTT. The encoded protein is CASSQTVMNTEAFF.

This clone has more than one count but fewer than ten. This sequence joins TRBV7-2 and TRBJ1-1; TRBD1 is a possible D gene (5 bases). This CDR3 spans 12 amino acids. Trimming shortened V by 5 bases and J by 4 bases, and 8 bases separated the two germline ends. Germline CDR1 is SGHTA and CDR2 is FQGNSA. DNA for the CDR3: TGTGCCAGCAGCCCAGGGAGCACTGAAGCTTTCTTT. Its protein product is CASSPGSTEAFF.

This clone was picked up many times. The gene calls are TRBV27 and TRBJ1-1; maybe TRBD1 (5 bases). V lost 8 bases, J lost 3 bases, and 19 bases lay in between. Germline V gene sequence: CDR1 MNHEY, CDR2 SMNVEV (reference sequence). The CDR3 is made up of 15 amino acids. This CDR3 is CASYSPTRGDTEAFF. CDR3 nucleotides: TGTGCCAGCTACTCTCCCACTAGGGGAGACACTGAAGCTTTCTTT.

This clone has a count of ten or more. The V call is TRBV9, the J call TRBJ2-7; 9 bases align to TRBD1. The junction had 13 bases not matched to a gene; V was cut back by 4 bases and J by 5 bases. Germline V CDR1 and CDR2: SGDLS, YYNGEE. The CDR3 has 16 residues. The CDR3 DNA reads as TGTGCCAGCAGCCTACTCAGGACAGGGGCTTCCCACGAGCAGTACTTC. Translation gives CASSLLRTGASHEQYF.

This clone showed up many times. This rearrangement joins TRBV19 to TRBJ2-5; no firm D call. V lost 4 bases to trimming and J lost 5 bases, with 11 bases between them. This CDR3 region has 13 residues. CDR1 LNHDA and CDR2 SQIVND come from the germline V gene (reference sequence). DNA of the CDR3: TGTGCCAGTAGTAGAAGACGGGCGGAGACCCAGTACTTC. It codes for CASSRRRAETQYF.

Comment on this clone: Compared with germline, one end of the junction differs, possibly owing to a read error. The chain recombines TRBV5-1 with TRBJ2-1, with unresolved D. The CDR3 sequence is 12 residues long. Looked up from germline, CDR1 is SGHRS and CDR2 is YFSETQ. The CDR3 region is CASRKIYYEQFF. CDR3 DNA sequence: TGCGCCAGCCGTAAGATCTACTATGAGCAGTTCTTC.

The V and J genes are TRBV30 and TRBJ2-7; 8 positions agree with TRBD1. V shed 3 bases, J shed 4 bases, and the junction held 5 bases outside the gene matches. CDR1 GTSNPN and CDR2 SVGIG come from the germline V gene (reference sequence). The CDR3 is 13 residues long. The CDR3 DNA follows: TGTGCCTGGAGCGGACAGGGATCATACGAGCAGTACTTC. This gives the protein CAWSGQGSYEQYF. Drawing the rest from reference TRBV30 and TRBJ2-7, the complete variable domain is SQTIHQWPATLVQPVGSPLSLECTVEGTSNPNLYWYRQAAGRGLQLLFYSVGIGQISSEVPQNLSASRPQDRQFILSSKKLLLSDSGFYLCAWSGQGSYEQYFGPGTRLTVT.

In its sample, this clone ranks as medium-sized. The V gene is TRBV28, the J gene TRBJ2-7; D possibly corresponds to TRBD1 (6 bases). The CDR3 extends over 14 amino acids. Looked up from germline, CDR1 is MDHEN and CDR2 is SYDVKM. Trimming removed 6 bases at V and 2 bases at J, with 14 bases between. CDR3 protein: CASSPYRAPYEQYF. DNA of the CDR3: TGTGCCAGCAGCCCGTACAGGGCCCCCTACGAGCAGTACTTC. Based on the CDR3 plus reference TRBV28 and TRBJ2-7, the full variable domain is DVKVTQSSRYLVKRTGEKVFLECVQDMDHENMFWYRQDPGLGLRLIYFSYDVKMKEKGDIPEGYSVSREKKERFSLILESASTNQTSMYLCASSPYRAPYEQYFGPGTRLTVT.

This clone occurred many times. The rearrangement links TRBV24-1 to TRBJ2-3; D assignment may be TRBD1 or TRBD2 (5 bases each). CDR1 and CDR2 from the germline V gene are KGHDR and SFDVKD. The CDR3 extends over 16 amino acids. V lost 4 bases to trimming and J lost 0 bases, with 13 bases between them. This CDR3 reads CATSDPGTFSTDTQYF. The CDR3 DNA reads TGTGCCACCAGTGACCCCGGGACCTTTAGCACAGATACGCAGTATTTT.

This clone was found a few times. Other DNA sequences in this specimen translate into the identical CDR3. This chain links TRBV30 with TRBJ2-7, with 7 bases matching TRBD1. Germline assignment: CDR1 GTSNPN and CDR2 SVGIG (reference sequence). The J segment lost 4 bases and the V segment lost 0 bases, leaving 6 bases of the junction unmatched. The CDR3 covers 14 residues. The CDR3 bases are TGTGCCTGGAGTGTAGCAGGGACAGCTTACGAGCAGTACTTC. Its translation: CAWSVAGTAYEQYF.

In this sample, this clone turned up many times. The chain employs TRBV4-1 and TRBJ2-3; possibly TRBD2 for D (5 bases). CDR3 length: 13 residues. CDR1 and CDR2 (germline): MGHRA, YSYEKL. Trimming took off 4 bases at V and 5 bases at J, with 10 bases between the two ends. The CDR3 DNA reads TGCGCCAGCAGCCGTCGTGCGGGAGATACGCAGTATTTT. This translates into CASSRRAGDTQYF.

Many counts were recorded for this clone. The genes are TRBV27 and TRBJ2-1; TRBD1 might be the D (6 bases). V dropped 7 bases and J dropped 10 bases, with 17 bases sitting between them. CDR1 is MNHEY, CDR2 SMNVEV, per germline (reference sequence). The CDR3 extends over 13 amino acids. The CDR3 DNA sequence: TGTGCCAGCACCAACTTTCAGGGGTACGAGCAGTTCTTC. This encodes CASTNFQGYEQFF.